This TCR beta chain was documented in a study of blood T cell repertoires in COVID-19. Study overall: Samples representing acute and convalescent COVID-19 were sourced from the United States, Italy and Spain. Sources were T cells, B-cell-depleted T cells, or PBMCs; the material itself was cDNA or gDNA.

Original analysis: Reference gene primer amplification in the assay estimated nucleated cell counts. TCRdb keeps only in-frame clones here, not all; method: immunoSEQ multiplex PCR. The V and J calls and the clone size are those of that table, but D and trimming were determined from the DNA. The sample lists 160,000 or so clones; about 80% were seen once. Per germline, CDR1 MNHEY and CDR2 SMNVEV (reference sequence). V was clipped by 5 bases and J by 6 bases; unmatched bases: 11. CDR3 size: 16 residues. The sample taken for sequencing was peripheral blood. V and J are TRBV27 and TRBJ2-7, with 12 bases fitting TRBD2. The TCR was taken from a woman between 65 and 79 years old with acute or convalescent COVID-19. CDR3 sequence reads: CASSPRGASGRGEQYF. As DNA, the CDR3 is TGTGCCAGCAGTCCCAGAGGAGCTAGCGGGAGGGGCGAGCAGTACTTC.